This T cell receptor beta chain was captured by sequencing in a study of blood T cell repertoires in COVID-19. Turning to the study itself: PBMCs, B-cell-depleted T cells, or T cells provided the cDNA or gDNA that made up the material.

Trimming removed 4 bases from V and 5 bases from J, with 11 bases in between. Per germline, CDR1 SNHLY and CDR2 FYNNEI. CDR3 length: 13 residues. The table came from immunoSEQ multiplex PCR; TCRdb's copy has only in-frame clones and leaves some out. This sample has approximately 75,000 clones; 84% occur once, and the top ten carry about 22%. The chain links TRBV2 to TRBJ2-5, with D perhaps TRBD1 (5 bases). This clonotype was sampled from a woman aged 50 to 60 with acute or convalescent COVID-19. The sequenced sample was peripheral blood. The CDR3 DNA sequence: TGTGCCAGCAGTGCAGGGTCCTGGGAGACCCAGTACTTC. It yields the protein CASSAGSWETQYF.